The 30 T cell receptor beta chains listed next were all sequenced from one sample in a study of shared clonotypes between healthy human individuals. Using immunoSEQ multiplex PCR, the repertoire was profiled, and TCRdb retains in-frame clones only, with some absent. This sample has millions of clones, with 85% to 95% found just once. Sequenced material: naive CD4+ T cells from PBMCs. The sample's subset: CD45RA+ positively selected. Receptors originate from a man aged 18 to 30 in good health. Some clones in this sample may be carry-over from other donors' samples.

Notes on this clone: The junction shows a germline mismatch at one end, possibly a read error. The chain combines TRBV28 with TRBJ2-4; D is possibly TRBD1 (5 bases). The CDR3 has 11 residues. Per the germline V gene, CDR1 is MDHEN and CDR2 is SYDVKM. CDR3 sequence: CASSLKGRLNF. CDR3 DNA: TGTGCCAGCAGTTTAAAGGGGCGTTTGAACTTC.

Remarks on this clone: The sample has other DNA sequences that encode this CDR3 too. The rearrangement uses TRBV5-4 and TRBJ1-2, with D possibly TRBD1 on 5 matching bases. This CDR3 is built from 14 residues. Germline values: CDR1 SGHNT, CDR2 YYREEE (reference sequence). Trimming stripped 0 bases from V and 1 base from J, with 7 bases between. The chain's CDR3 is CASSLAGGNYGYTF. CDR3 sequence (DNA): TGTGCCAGCAGCTTGGCGGGGGGTAACTATGGCTACACCTTC.

The chain couples TRBV14 to TRBJ2-3; tentative D call: TRBD1 (6 bases). Germline CDR1 is SGHDN and CDR2 is FVKESK. V gave up 4 bases and J gave up 1 base, with 6 bases separating them. The CDR3 spans 13 residues. This CDR3 reads CASSPGGTDTQYF. The CDR3 DNA reads TGTGCCAGCAGCCCAGGGGGCACAGATACGCAGTATTTT. The whole variable domain, remainder taken from reference TRBV14 and TRBJ2-3, is EAGVTQFPSHSVIEKGQTVTLRCDPISGHDNLYWYRRVMGKEIKFLLHFVKESKQDESGMPNNRFLAERTGGTYSTLKVQPAELEDSGVYFCASSPGGTDTQYFGPGTRLTVL.

This clone showed up just once. The chain links TRBV4-2 to TRBJ2-5; possible D gene TRBD1, 5 bases. V was trimmed by 0 bases and J by 3 bases, leaving 11 bases between them. Germline CDR1 and CDR2: LGHNA and YNFKEQ. The CDR3 contains 15 residues. CDR3 bases: TGTGCCAGCAGCCAAGATGGGGCAGGGAAAGAGACCCAGTACTTC. It translates to CASSQDGAGKETQYF.

V gene TRBV11-2 combines with J gene TRBJ2-1, with unresolved D. The CDR3 is made up of 15 amino acids. Germline V gives CDR1 SGHAT, CDR2 FQNNGV. V lost 4 bases, J lost 0 bases, and 10 bases lay in between. CDR3 coding DNA: TGTGCCAGCAGCTACGGACCAAGCTCCTACAATGAGCAGTTCTTC. Protein product: CASSYGPSSYNEQFF.

V usage is TRBV11-2 and J usage is TRBJ2-1; 9 bases match TRBD2. The CDR3 contains 16 residues. Looked up from germline, CDR1 is SGHAT and CDR2 is FQNNGV. With 3 bases clipped from V and 4 bases from J, the junction kept 7 bases outside the gene matches. The CDR3 spells CASSLGTSSSYNEQFF. The CDR3 nucleotides read TGTGCCAGCAGCTTGGGGACTAGCTCAAGTTACAATGAGCAGTTCTTC.

CDR3: CASSHLIAGGYNEQFF. CDR3 coding DNA: TGCGCCAGCAGCCACCTTATAGCGGGAGGGTACAATGAGCAGTTCTTC. The chain is built from TRBV4-1 and TRBJ2-1; 11 bases line up with TRBD2. The CDR3 extends over 16 amino acids. The germline V gene encodes CDR1 MGHRA and CDR2 YSYEKL. Trimming removed 3 bases from V and 4 bases from J; junction bases left unmatched: 5.

The V gene is TRBV30, the J gene TRBJ1-5; 7 positions match TRBD1. Per the germline V gene, CDR1 is GTSNPN and CDR2 is SVGIG (reference sequence). V lost 5 bases, J lost 8 bases, and 18 bases stayed unmatched. CDR3 length: 16 amino acids. CDR3 in amino acids: CAWSAPLDRTGEPQHF. CDR3 DNA: TGTGCCTGGTCCGCCCCCCTGGACAGGACTGGGGAGCCCCAGCATTTT.

The chain uses TRBV5-4 and TRBJ1-4; D not resolved. CDR3 length: 13 residues. V lost 6 bases to trimming and J lost 8 bases, with 14 bases between them. Germline CDR1 SGHNT, CDR2 YYREEE (reference sequence). The CDR3 loop reads CASKNIAQEKLFF. The CDR3 DNA sequence: TGTGCCAGCAAGAATATCGCACAGGAAAAACTGTTTTTT.

This chain links TRBV7-8 with TRBJ2-3; 8 bases fit TRBD2. Germline lookup yields CDR1 SGHVS and CDR2 FQNEAQ. The trim removed 7 bases at V and 3 bases at J, leaving 6 bases unmatched. The CDR3 sequence is 14 residues long. The CDR3 here is CASIKTSATDTQYF. The CDR3 bases are TGTGCCAGCATCAAGACTAGCGCGACAGATACGCAGTATTTT.

J is TRBJ2-5 and V is TRBV7-6; D is unresolved. The V gene's germline CDR1 is SGHVS and CDR2 FNYEAQ. V lost 1 base and J lost 5, with 8 bases in between. CDR3 length: 13 amino acids. CDR3 loop: CASSLGPLETQYF. The CDR3, as DNA: TGTGCCAGCAGCTTAGGACCCCTGGAGACCCAGTACTTC.

The J gene is TRBJ1-2, the V gene TRBV19; D not certain. Germline V gene lookup returns CDR1 LNHDA and CDR2 SQIVND (reference sequence). CDR3 length equals 13 residues. V dropped 7 bases and J dropped 7 bases, with 16 bases sitting between them. The CDR3 sequence is CASTMWPRVGYTF. CDR3 sequence (DNA): TGTGCCAGTACAATGTGGCCCCGGGTTGGCTACACCTTC.

This chain uses TRBV7-2 with TRBJ2-1, with no clear D. V was cut by 8 bases and J by 0 bases, with 14 bases left in between. This CDR3 contains 15 residues. Germline CDR1 and CDR2: SGHTA and FQGNSA. In DNA form, the CDR3 reads TGTGCCAGCGGACCCGGGCAGAGCTCCTACAATGAGCAGTTCTTC. Translation: CASGPGQSSYNEQFF.

V is TRBV20-1 and J is TRBJ1-3, with D hard to call. CDR3 length equals 11 residues. With 3 bases removed from V and 4 bases from J, the gap between germline ends came to 4 bases. Germline lookup yields CDR1 DFQATT and CDR2 SNEGSKA (reference sequence). The CDR3 DNA is TGCAGTGCTAGTCAGGGAAACACCATATATTTT. It is translated as CSASQGNTIYF.

The V gene is TRBV5-4, the J gene TRBJ1-1, with 8 bases fitting TRBD1. V was clipped by 0 bases and J by 2 bases; unmatched bases: 6. CDR3 length: 16 residues. Per the germline V gene, CDR1 is SGHNT and CDR2 is YYREEE (reference sequence). The CDR3 protein is CASSLGGTGFNTEAFF. The CDR3 region has the DNA TGTGCCAGCAGCTTGGGAGGGACAGGATTTAACACTGAAGCTTTCTTT.

The J gene is TRBJ2-1, the V gene TRBV7-2; D remains ambiguous. With 2 bases removed from V and 2 bases from J, the gap between germline ends came to 10 bases. CDR3 size: 15 residues. Germline CDR1 is SGHTA and CDR2 is FQGNSA. The CDR3: CASSLSLLAYNEQFF. In nucleotides, the CDR3 is TGTGCCAGCAGCTTAAGTCTGCTGGCCTACAATGAGCAGTTCTTC.

This chain connects TRBV28 to TRBJ2-1; 12 nucleotides match TRBD1. CDR1 is MDHEN, CDR2 SYDVKM, per germline. This CDR3 is 18 amino acids long. V lost 5 bases and J lost 5; bases outside the gene matches: 13. CDR3 sequence reads: CASSDRDRGRGGDNEQFF. CDR3 in DNA: TGTGCCAGCAGTGACCGGGACAGGGGGCGCGGAGGGGACAATGAGCAGTTCTTC.

V usage is TRBV5-4 and J usage is TRBJ2-7; the D gene is possibly TRBD2 (6 bases). V lost 6 bases to trimming and J lost 2 bases, with 21 bases between them. The germline gives CDR1 SGHNT, CDR2 YYREEE (reference sequence). CDR3 size: 16 residues. The CDR3 loop reads CASTSGADRSPYEQYF. CDR3 bases: TGTGCCAGCACCTCGGGAGCAGACCGGTCTCCCTACGAGCAGTACTTC.

This clone was observed once. The rearrangement links TRBV9 to TRBJ2-2, with 8 bases that match TRBD1. The junction had 11 bases not matched to a gene; V was cut back by 4 bases and J by 3 bases. This CDR3 contains 17 residues. Germline CDR1 is SGDLS and CDR2 is YYNGEE. CDR3 bases: TGTGCCAGCAGCAAACGGGACAGGCTTATCGACACCGGGGAGCTGTTTTTT. Protein sequence: CASSKRDRLIDTGELFF.

The V and J genes are TRBV7-8 and TRBJ1-2; the D gene is possibly TRBD1 (6 bases). The CDR3 totals 16 residues. V was clipped by 5 bases and J by 4 bases, with 20 bases between them. In germline, CDR1 is SGHVS, CDR2 FQNEAQ. Here the CDR3 DNA reads TGTGCCAGCAGCCCGAGGGATCGGGGGGCGTCCTATGGCTACACCTTC. Translated: CASSPRDRGASYGYTF.

The chain has TRBV18 and TRBJ2-7; D is ambiguous. Per germline, CDR1 KGHSH and CDR2 LQKENI. The ends were cut back, 4 bases at V and 7 bases at J, with 11 bases in the middle. The CDR3 is 12 amino acids. In DNA, the CDR3 is TGTGCCAGCTCACTAACAATGGAAGAGCAGTACTTC. It yields the protein CASSLTMEEQYF.

The table lists this clone with a count of one. Additional DNA sequences in this sample encode the identical CDR3. The chain couples TRBV2 to TRBJ2-5; TRBD2 matches 11 bases. The V gene's germline CDR1 is SNHLY and CDR2 FYNNEI. The CDR3 is made up of 14 amino acids. After removal of 7 bases from V and 4 bases from J, the junction contained 5 bases not matched to a gene. CDR3 sequence: CASTGLAGGETQYF. The DNA of the CDR3 is TGTGCCAGCACTGGGCTAGCGGGAGGAGAGACCCAGTACTTC.

CDR3 in amino acids: CASTGTGSDTGELFF. CDR3 in DNA: TGTGCCAGCACTGGGACAGGGTCGGACACCGGGGAGCTGTTTTTT. V and J are TRBV2 and TRBJ2-2, with 9 nucleotides matching TRBD1. Germline V gives CDR1 SNHLY, CDR2 FYNNEI. Trimming at V came to 7 bases and at J to 3 bases, leaving 6 bases not matched to a gene. This CDR3 spans 15 amino acids.

The chain combines TRBV2 with TRBJ1-6; the D is unclear. The V gene's germline CDR1 is SNHLY and CDR2 FYNNEI. The CDR3 is 15 residues long. The V end was cut by 1 base, the J end by 9 bases, with 13 bases between. The DNA of the CDR3 is TGTGCCAGCAGTGAAGAGACGGCGCTGGTTTCACCCCTCCACTTT. Translated, it gives CASSEETALVSPLHF.

This sequence joins TRBV5-1 and TRBJ2-7; the D gene is possibly TRBD1 (6 bases). Trimming shortened V by 5 bases and J by 5 bases, and 14 bases separated the two germline ends. Germline V gene data show CDR1 as SGHRS and CDR2 as YFSETQ. The CDR3 is 13 amino acids. CDR3 residues: CASRRDTIDEQYF. The CDR3 DNA is TGCGCCAGCAGGAGGGACACAATAGACGAGCAGTACTTC.

The chain uses TRBV5-4 and TRBJ2-1; a weak D match, TRBD2 (5 bases). CDR1 and CDR2 from the germline V gene are SGHNT and YYREEE (reference sequence). This CDR3 has 16 residues. V was shortened by 0 bases and J by 2 bases, with 12 bases between the two germline ends. CDR3 sequence (DNA): TGTGCCAGCAGCTTGGGGATAGGACTTCCCTACAATGAGCAGTTCTTC. It is translated as CASSLGIGLPYNEQFF.

As DNA, the CDR3 is TGTGCCAGCAGCTCTGACACATCCACTAATACGCAGTATTTT. This gives the protein CASSSDTSTNTQYF. The chain has TRBV7-8 and TRBJ2-3; no clear D. Trimming stripped 4 bases from V and 7 bases from J, with 15 bases between. Germline V lookup: CDR1 SGHVS, CDR2 FQNEAQ. The CDR3 runs 14 residues. The whole variable domain, filled in from reference TRBV7-8 and TRBJ2-3, reads GAGVSQSPRYKVAKRGQDVALRCDPISGHVSLFWYQQALGQGPEFLTYFQNEAQLDKSGLPSDRFFAERPEGSVSTLKIQRTQQEDSAVYLCASSSDTSTNTQYFGPGTRLTVL.

As concerns this clone: At the DNA level, this CDR3 is encoded by other sequences in the same sample as well. The chain is built from TRBV19 and TRBJ1-5, with no clear D. V lost 8 bases, J lost 4 bases, and 9 bases lay in between. Germline V lookup: CDR1 LNHDA, CDR2 SQIVND (reference sequence). The CDR3 loop spans 12 amino acids. CDR3 coding DNA: TGTGCCAGTCGGGCGGGGAATCAGCCCCAGCATTTT. It translates to CASRAGNQPQHF.

The chain carries TRBV2 and TRBJ1-6; TRBD1 agrees at 8 bases. Germline lookup yields CDR1 SNHLY and CDR2 FYNNEI. CDR3 length: 11 amino acids. After removal of 6 bases from V and 12 bases from J, the junction contained 1 base not matched to a gene. The chain's CDR3 is CASRGTGPLHF. The DNA of the CDR3 is TGTGCCAGCAGGGGGACAGGACCCCTCCACTTT. The full variable domain, rest sourced from reference TRBV2 and TRBJ1-6, is EPEVTQTPSHQVTQMGQEVILRCVPISNHLYFYWYRQILGQKVEFLVSFYNNEISEKSEIFDDQFSVERPDGSNFTLKIRSTKLEDSAMYFCASRGTGPLHFGNGTRLTVT.

The chain carries TRBV11-2 and TRBJ2-1, with D possibly matching TRBD2 (6 bases). The germline V and J ends were trimmed by 1 base and 6 bases, with 16 bases remaining between them. Germline CDR1 SGHAT, CDR2 FQNNGV. The CDR3 is made up of 16 amino acids. CDR3 in DNA: TGTGCCAGCAGCTTAGCGTTGGTAGCGGCAGGCAATGAGCAGTTCTTC. Translating gives CASSLALVAAGNEQFF.